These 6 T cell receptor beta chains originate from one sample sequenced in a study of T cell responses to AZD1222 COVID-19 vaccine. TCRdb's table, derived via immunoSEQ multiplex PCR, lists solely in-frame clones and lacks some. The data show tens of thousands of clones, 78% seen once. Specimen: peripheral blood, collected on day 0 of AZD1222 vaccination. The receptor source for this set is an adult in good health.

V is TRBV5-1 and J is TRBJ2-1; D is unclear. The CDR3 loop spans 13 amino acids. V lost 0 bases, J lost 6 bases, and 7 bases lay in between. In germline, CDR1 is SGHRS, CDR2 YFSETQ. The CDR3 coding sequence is TGCGCCAGCAGCTTGGACTCGGGCAATGAGCAGTTCTTC. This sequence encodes CASSLDSGNEQFF. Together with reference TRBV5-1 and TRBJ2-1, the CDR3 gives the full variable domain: KAGVTQTPRYLIKTRGQQVTLSCSPISGHRSVSWYQQTPGQGLQFLFEYFSETQRNKGNFPGRFSGRQFSNSRSEMNVSTLELGDSALYLCASSLDSGNEQFFGPGTRLTVL.

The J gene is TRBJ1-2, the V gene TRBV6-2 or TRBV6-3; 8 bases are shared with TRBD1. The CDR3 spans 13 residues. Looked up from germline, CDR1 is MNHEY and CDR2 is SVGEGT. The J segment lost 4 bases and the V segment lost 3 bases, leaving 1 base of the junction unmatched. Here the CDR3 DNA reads TGTGCCAGCAGTTATACAGGGGGCTATGGCTACACCTTC. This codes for CASSYTGGYGYTF.

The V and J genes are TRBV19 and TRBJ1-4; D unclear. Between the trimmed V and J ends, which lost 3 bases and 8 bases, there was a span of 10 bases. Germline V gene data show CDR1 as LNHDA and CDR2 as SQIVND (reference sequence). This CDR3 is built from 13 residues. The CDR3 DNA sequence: TGTGCCAGTAGTATCGGTGTTGGGGAAAAACTGTTTTTT. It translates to CASSIGVGEKLFF.

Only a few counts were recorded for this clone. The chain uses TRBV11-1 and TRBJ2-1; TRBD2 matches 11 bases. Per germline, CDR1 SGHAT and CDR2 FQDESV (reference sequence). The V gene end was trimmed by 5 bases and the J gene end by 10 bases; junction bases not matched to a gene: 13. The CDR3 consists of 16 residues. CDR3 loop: CASSALRGTSGKEQFF. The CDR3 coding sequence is TGTGCCAGCAGCGCGCTGCGAGGGACTAGCGGAAAGGAGCAGTTCTTC. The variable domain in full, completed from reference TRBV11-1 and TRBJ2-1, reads EAEVAQSPRYKITEKSQAVAFWCDPISGHATLYWYRQILGQGPELLVQFQDESVVDDSQLPKDRFSAERLKGVDSTLKIQPAELGDSAMYLCASSALRGTSGKEQFFGPGTRLTVL.

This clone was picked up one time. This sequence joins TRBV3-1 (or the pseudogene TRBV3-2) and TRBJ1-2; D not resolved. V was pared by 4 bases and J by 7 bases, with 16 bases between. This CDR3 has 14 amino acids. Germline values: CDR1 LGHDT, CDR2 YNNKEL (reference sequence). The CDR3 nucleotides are TGTGCCAGCAGCCTAGGCAGGACGGCGGGTGGCTACACCTTC. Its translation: CASSLGRTAGGYTF.

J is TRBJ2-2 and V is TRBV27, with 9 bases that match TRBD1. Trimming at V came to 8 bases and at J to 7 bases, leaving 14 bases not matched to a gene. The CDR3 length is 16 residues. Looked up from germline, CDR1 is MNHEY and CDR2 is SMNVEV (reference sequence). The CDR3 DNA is TGTGCCAGCTGTATGCTCGGGACAGGGTATCGCGGGGAGCTGTTTTTT. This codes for CASCMLGTGYRGELFF.